Listed below are T cell receptor beta chains from one sample, sequenced in a study of post-analysis software for immune sequencing data. One entry per CDR3 protein, called by TCRdb with MiXCR from the PCR reads. The sample lists approximately 660,000 distinct CDR3 sequences; roughly three fifths were seen once. The source material was blood. The receptor set was obtained from a girl aged 2 to 10 with multiple sclerosis. Both conserved end residues are trimmed from each CDR3. Fields, in order: CDR3 protein, J gene, V gene, clone size. Rows give clone size only sometimes, using once, few, many, or a class for an expanded clone.

ASSLVGQDLNTEAF	TRBJ1-1	TRBV7-2	.
ASSLAQTNYGYT	TRBJ1-2	TRBV5-6	.
ASSSALGRRDTEAF	TRBJ1-1	TRBV9	few
ASSKGGPRYEQY	TRBJ2-7	TRBV21-1	.
AISDTPGQGDGYT	TRBJ1-2	TRBV10-3	few
ASSLLGRGNPETQY	.	TRBV27	.
ASSLWGGNGYT	TRBJ1-2	TRBV7-2	.
SARPLAGGSYNEQF	TRBJ2-1	TRBV20-1	.
ASSVERDEQY	.	TRBV3-1	.
ASSQDRGSPETQY	TRBJ2-5	TRBV7-7	few
ASKTGAGTDTQY	TRBJ2-3	TRBV2	.
ASSLGGGRVYVGEQY	TRBJ2-7	TRBV12-3/TRBV12-4	.
ASSLFPSGELF	TRBJ2-2	TRBV11-2	.
SAAGEAKAF	TRBJ1-1	TRBV20-1	.
ASSFRQDPDTQY	TRBJ2-3	TRBV5-1	few
ASSWIPGTSGSYNEQF	TRBJ2-1	TRBV6-2/TRBV6-3	few
SVDLAGGSEQY	TRBJ2-7	TRBV29-1	.
ASSPDRINQPQH	TRBJ1-5	TRBV12-3/TRBV12-4	many
ASSRTGSFSTDTQY	TRBJ2-3	TRBV5-1	.
ASRPRDSYNEQF	TRBJ2-1	TRBV12-3/TRBV12-4	.
SARDTDRGSEAF	TRBJ1-1	TRBV20-1	.
ASSPTPGQVGDEQY	.	TRBV7-9	few
AISDTRGIHSYEQY	TRBJ2-7	TRBV10-3	.
ASRSGENTEAF	TRBJ1-1	TRBV5-4	.
ASSEDYTGELF	TRBJ2-2	TRBV6-1	.
ASSYSGSTDTQY	TRBJ2-3	TRBV6-5	many
SPQTGTVNTEAF	TRBJ1-1	TRBV20-1	.
ASSEWSGLTDTQY	TRBJ2-3	TRBV25-1	.
ASSPFTGGTEAF	TRBJ1-1	TRBV5-1	.
ASSYTHGAGGQNEQF	TRBJ2-1	TRBV6-5	.
ASSTSGGAWETQY	.	TRBV7-9	.
AWEGLAGTGELF	TRBJ2-2	TRBV30	.
ASSESSAVFFNEQF	TRBJ2-1	TRBV6-1	.
SVEVPGQGNGYEQY	TRBJ2-7	TRBV29-1	.
SFRENTEAF	TRBJ1-1	TRBV29-1	.
ASSFGGRGANVLT	TRBJ2-6	TRBV12-3/TRBV12-4	.
ASRASGRAGETQY	TRBJ2-5	TRBV6-5	.
SAPSGASTDTQY	TRBJ2-3	TRBV20-1	few
ASSQGGVANEPF	TRBJ2-1	TRBV4-1	.
ASSPERTGSYEQY	TRBJ2-7	TRBV5-1	once
ATSLKGQGVTDTQY	TRBJ2-3	TRBV2	.
SVAIGDYNEQF	TRBJ2-1	TRBV29-1	many
ASSLERRVRGDGYT	TRBJ1-2	TRBV7-2	few
ASIPQGALSSGYT	TRBJ1-2	TRBV12-3/TRBV12-4	few
ASSPPYGSGNTTY	TRBJ1-3	TRBV18	.
ASSQTGPLHEQF	TRBJ2-1	TRBV6-5	.
AISGPPVGSSYEQY	TRBJ2-7	TRBV10-3	.
ASSGQGGVQPQH	TRBJ1-5	TRBV12-3/TRBV12-4	.
ASSPREMVSGYT	TRBJ1-2	TRBV7-2	.
ASSLQDDTEAF	TRBJ1-1	TRBV7-9	few
ASSKVGGSDTQY	TRBJ2-3	TRBV21-1	.
AITEGSSYEQY	TRBJ2-7	TRBV10-3	.
ASSTADRFNQPQH	TRBJ1-5	TRBV19	.
ASSYSQRGTQY	TRBJ2-5	TRBV6-5	.
ASSLGRLAGSYNEQF	TRBJ2-1	TRBV7-7	.
ASSLAAGDTQY	TRBJ2-3	TRBV7-9	few